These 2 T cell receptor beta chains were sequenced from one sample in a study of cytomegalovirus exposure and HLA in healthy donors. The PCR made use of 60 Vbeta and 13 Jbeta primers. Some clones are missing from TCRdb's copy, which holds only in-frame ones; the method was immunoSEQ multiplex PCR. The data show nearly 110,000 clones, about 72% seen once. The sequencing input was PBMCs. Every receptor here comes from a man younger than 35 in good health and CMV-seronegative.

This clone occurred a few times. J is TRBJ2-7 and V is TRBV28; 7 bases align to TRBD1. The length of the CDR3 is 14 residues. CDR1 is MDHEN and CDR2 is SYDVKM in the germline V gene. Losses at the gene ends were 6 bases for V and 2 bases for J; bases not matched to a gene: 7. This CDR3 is CASSNPGQTYEQYF. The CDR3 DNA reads TGTGCCAGCAGCAATCCGGGACAGACCTACGAGCAGTACTTC. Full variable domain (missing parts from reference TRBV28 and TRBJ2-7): DVKVTQSSRYLVKRTGEKVFLECVQDMDHENMFWYRQDPGLGLRLIYFSYDVKMKEKGDIPEGYSVSREKKERFSLILESASTNQTSMYLCASSNPGQTYEQYFGPGTRLTVT.

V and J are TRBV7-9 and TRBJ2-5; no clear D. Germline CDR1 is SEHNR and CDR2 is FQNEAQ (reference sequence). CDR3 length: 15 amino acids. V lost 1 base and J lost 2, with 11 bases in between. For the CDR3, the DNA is TGTGCCAGCAGCTTAGAATTACGTCTACAAGAGACCCAGTACTTC. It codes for CASSLELRLQETQYF.